The 7 T cell receptor beta chains given below trace back to one sample, sequenced in a study of Tregs in tolerant kidney transplant recipients. Recipients received nonmyeloablative bone marrow transplants from related graft donors, with transient mixed chimerism. The data were produced by immunoSEQ multiplex PCR, yet TCRdb's version contains in-frame clones alone and is incomplete. The profile covers about 64,000 clones, with around 87% appearing a single time and more than 3% taken by the ten largest. The sequences come from CD4+ T cells from blood (PBMCs), collected 6 months after the transplant. These receptors were collected from a human patient who received a combined kidney and bone marrow transplant. Some T cells could come from the graft donor.

The chain carries TRBV5-4 and TRBJ2-3, with 8 positions matching TRBD1. CDR1 and CDR2 from the germline V gene are SGHNT and YYREEE (reference sequence). This CDR3 spans 15 amino acids. V lost 4 bases, J lost 2 bases, and 6 bases stayed unmatched. In nucleotides, the CDR3 is TGTGCCAGCAGCATAACGACAGGGGCCACAGATACGCAGTATTTT. This gives the protein CASSITTGATDTQYF.

The chain carries TRBV5-5 and TRBJ2-1, with D possibly matching TRBD1 (6 bases). The CDR3 sequence is 13 residues long. V was clipped by 4 bases and J by 10 bases, with 15 bases between them. The V gene's germline CDR1 is SGHKS and CDR2 YYEKEE (reference sequence). The CDR3 region has the DNA TGTGCCAGCAGCCGTCCAGGGGCTGGAGAGCAGTTCTTC. Protein product: CASSRPGAGEQFF.

The CDR3 sequence is CASSFSGANTGELFF. The CDR3 DNA follows: TGTGCCAGCAGCTTCAGCGGGGCGAACACCGGGGAGCTGTTTTTT. The chain uses TRBV11-2 and TRBJ2-2; 7 positions match TRBD2. Trimming cost V 3 bases and J 0 bases; bases outside gene matches: 1. CDR3 length equals 15 residues. The germline gives CDR1 SGHAT, CDR2 FQNNGV.

This rearrangement joins TRBV13 to TRBJ2-1; 9 nucleotides line up with TRBD2. Germline V gene data show CDR1 as PRHDT and CDR2 as FYEKMQ (reference sequence). The junction had 13 bases not matched to a gene; V was cut back by 2 bases and J by 5 bases. This CDR3 is built from 18 residues. The CDR3 DNA reads TGTGCCAGCAGCTTAAGACCCCAGCTAGCGGGAATGCACAATGAGCAGTTCTTC. Its translation: CASSLRPQLAGMHNEQFF.

This sequence joins TRBV19 and TRBJ2-3; 7 nucleotides align to TRBD2. V lost 6 bases, J lost 7 bases, and 13 bases stayed unmatched. This CDR3 spans 15 amino acids. CDR1 is LNHDA and CDR2 is SQIVND in the germline V gene (reference sequence). CDR3 DNA: TGTGCCAGTAGAGGCACCCAGGGACTACAGAATACGCAGTATTTT. Translated: CASRGTQGLQNTQYF.

V is TRBV18 and J is TRBJ2-7; 7 nucleotides match TRBD1. Germline V gives CDR1 KGHSH, CDR2 LQKENI. The CDR3 has 15 residues. Germline trimming cut 3 bases from V and 1 base from J; bases unmatched to any gene: 6. DNA of the CDR3: TGTGCCAGCTCACCGAGCCGGGACAGATCCTACGAGCAGTACTTC. Amino acid sequence: CASSPSRDRSYEQYF. Full variable domain (remainder filled in from reference TRBV18 and TRBJ2-7): NAGVMQNPRHLVRRRGQEARLRCSPMKGHSHVYWYRQLPEEGLKFMVYLQKENIIDESGMPKERFSAEFPKEGPSILRIQQVVRGDSAAYFCASSPSRDRSYEQYFGPGTRLTVT.

The chain links TRBV6-1 to TRBJ2-2; TRBD2 is a possible D gene (5 bases). The length of the CDR3 is 13 residues. The V end was cut by 6 bases, the J end by 6 bases, with 11 bases between. The V gene's germline CDR1 is MNHNS and CDR2 SASEGT. CDR3 region: CASSPVRAGELFF. CDR3 nucleotides: TGTGCCAGCAGCCCAGTGAGGGCCGGGGAGCTGTTTTTT.